The clone carrying this T cell receptor beta chain was found many times. Its antigen remains unknown. PCR was performed a second time for roughly 6 to 12 cycles using a sample-barcoded 5' primer and a J-beta primer mix. TCRdb ran MiXCR on the 5' RACE reads and lists one entry per CDR3 protein. The data hold 800,000 or so distinct CDR3 sequences, with 46% observed a single time. The data were taken from a study of blood T cells in healthy people across ages. Turning to the study itself: About one barcoded beta molecule per two T cells came from capture by template switching.

Study observations and caveats: Higher naive T cell percentage went strongly together with higher TCR beta diversity.

Germline CDR1 and CDR2: LGHNA and YNFKEQ. The J segment lost 4 bases and the V segment lost 2 bases, leaving 4 bases of the junction unmatched. The CDR3 spans 16 residues. The sample taken for sequencing was blood. The chain is built from TRBV4-2 and TRBJ2-1; the match to TRBD2 covers 11 bases. The receptor was derived from a man aged 80 or over in good health. The CDR3 DNA is TGTGCCAGCAGCCAACCCGGGACTAGCGGTTACAATGAGCAGTTCTTC. Translated: CASSQPGTSGYNEQFF.